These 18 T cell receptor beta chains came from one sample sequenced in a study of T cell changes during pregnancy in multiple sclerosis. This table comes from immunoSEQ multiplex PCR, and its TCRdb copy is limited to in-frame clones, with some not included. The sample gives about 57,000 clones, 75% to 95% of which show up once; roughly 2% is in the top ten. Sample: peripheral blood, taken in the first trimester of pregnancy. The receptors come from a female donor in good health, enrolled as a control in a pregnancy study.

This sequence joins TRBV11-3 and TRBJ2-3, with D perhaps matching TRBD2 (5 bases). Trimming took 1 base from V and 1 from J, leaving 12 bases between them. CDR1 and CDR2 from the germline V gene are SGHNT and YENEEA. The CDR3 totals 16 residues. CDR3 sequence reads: CASSLGTSTGTDTQYF. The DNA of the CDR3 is TGTGCCAGCAGCTTAGGAACTAGTACAGGCACAGATACGCAGTATTTT. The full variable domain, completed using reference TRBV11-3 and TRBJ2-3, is EAGVVQSPRYKIIEKKQPVAFWCNPISGHNTLYWYLQNLGQGPELLIRYENEEAVDDSQLPKDRFSAERLKGVDSTLKIQPAELGDSAVYLCASSLGTSTGTDTQYFGPGTRLTVL.

This CDR3 reads CASSLLPLSSYNEQFF. DNA for the CDR3: TGCGCCAGCAGCTTGCTTCCCCTGAGCTCCTACAATGAGCAGTTCTTC. The chain recombines TRBV5-1 with TRBJ2-1; D gene uncertain. There are 16 residues in the CDR3. V was trimmed by 1 base and J by 0 bases, leaving 11 bases between them. Germline V gives CDR1 SGHRS, CDR2 YFSETQ.

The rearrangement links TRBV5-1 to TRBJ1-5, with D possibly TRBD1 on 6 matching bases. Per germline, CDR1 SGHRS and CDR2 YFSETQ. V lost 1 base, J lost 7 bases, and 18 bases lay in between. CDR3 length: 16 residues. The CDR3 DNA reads TGCGCCAGCAGCTTGTCGCCTGCAGGGGAGGGACAGCCCCAGCATTTT. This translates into CASSLSPAGEGQPQHF. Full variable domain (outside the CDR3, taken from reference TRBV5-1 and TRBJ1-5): KAGVTQTPRYLIKTRGQQVTLSCSPISGHRSVSWYQQTPGQGLQFLFEYFSETQRNKGNFPGRFSGRQFSNSRSEMNVSTLELGDSALYLCASSLSPAGEGQPQHFGDGTRLSIL.

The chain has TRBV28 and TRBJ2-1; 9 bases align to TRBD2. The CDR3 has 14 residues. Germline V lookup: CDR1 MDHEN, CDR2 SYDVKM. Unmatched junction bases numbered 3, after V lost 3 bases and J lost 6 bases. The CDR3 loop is CASSFVAGVNEQFF. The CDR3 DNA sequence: TGTGCCAGCAGTTTCGTAGCGGGGGTCAATGAGCAGTTCTTC.

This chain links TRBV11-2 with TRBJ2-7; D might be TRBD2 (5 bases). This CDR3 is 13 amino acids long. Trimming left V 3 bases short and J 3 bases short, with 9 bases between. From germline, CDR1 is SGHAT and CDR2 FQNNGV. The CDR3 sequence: CASSFLGSYEQYF. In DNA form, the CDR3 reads TGTGCCAGCAGCTTTTTGGGGAGCTACGAGCAGTACTTC. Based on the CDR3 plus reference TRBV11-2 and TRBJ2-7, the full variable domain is EAGVAQSPRYKIIEKRQSVAFWCNPISGHATLYWYQQILGQGPKLLIQFQNNGVVDDSQLPKDRFSAERLKGVDSTLKIQPAKLEDSAVYLCASSFLGSYEQYFGPGTRLTVT.

The CDR3 spells CASSDLGGAGGMNTEAFF. CDR3 DNA: TGTGCCAGCAGCGACCTAGGTGGCGCAGGGGGAATGAACACTGAAGCTTTCTTT. The V call is TRBV13, the J call TRBJ1-1; 7 bases match TRBD1. Germline lookup yields CDR1 PRHDT and CDR2 FYEKMQ (reference sequence). The ends lost 5 bases at V and 0 bases at J; junction bases unmatched: 15. This CDR3 is built from 18 residues.

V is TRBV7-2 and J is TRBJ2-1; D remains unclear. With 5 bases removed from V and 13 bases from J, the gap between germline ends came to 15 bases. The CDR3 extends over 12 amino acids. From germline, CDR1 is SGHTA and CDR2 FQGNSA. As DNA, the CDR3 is TGTGCCAGCAGCGCCACTGGAGAGACCCAGTTCTTC. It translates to CASSATGETQFF.

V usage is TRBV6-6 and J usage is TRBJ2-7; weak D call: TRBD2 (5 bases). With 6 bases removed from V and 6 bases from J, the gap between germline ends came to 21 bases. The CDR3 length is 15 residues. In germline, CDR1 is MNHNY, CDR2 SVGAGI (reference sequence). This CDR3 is CASSYSRLSAGEQYF. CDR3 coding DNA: TGTGCCAGCAGCTATTCCCGACTATCAGCCGGCGAGCAGTACTTC.

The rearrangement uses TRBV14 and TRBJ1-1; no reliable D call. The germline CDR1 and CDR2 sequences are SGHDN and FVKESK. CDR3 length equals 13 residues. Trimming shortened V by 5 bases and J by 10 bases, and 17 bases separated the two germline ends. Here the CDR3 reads CASSKRLTEGAFF. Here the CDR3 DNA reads TGTGCCAGCAGCAAACGACTAACGGAGGGAGCTTTCTTT.

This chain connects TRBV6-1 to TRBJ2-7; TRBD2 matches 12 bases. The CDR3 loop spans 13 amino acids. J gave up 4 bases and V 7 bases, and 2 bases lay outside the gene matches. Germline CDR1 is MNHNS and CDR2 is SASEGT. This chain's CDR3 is CASTLAGGYEQYF. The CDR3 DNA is TGTGCCAGCACCCTAGCGGGAGGGTACGAGCAGTACTTC.

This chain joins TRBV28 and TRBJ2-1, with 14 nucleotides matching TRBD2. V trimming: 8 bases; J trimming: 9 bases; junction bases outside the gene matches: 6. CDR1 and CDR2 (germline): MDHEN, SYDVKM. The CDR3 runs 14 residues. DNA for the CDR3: TGTGCCAGCCAGGGACTAGCGGGAGTAGGTGAGCAGTTCTTC. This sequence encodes CASQGLAGVGEQFF.

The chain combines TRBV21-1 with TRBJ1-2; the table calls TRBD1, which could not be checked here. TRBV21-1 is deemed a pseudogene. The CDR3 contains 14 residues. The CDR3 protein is CASSKVQGPYGYTF. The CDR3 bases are TGTGCCAGCAGCAAAGTACAGGGACCATATGGCTACACCTTC.

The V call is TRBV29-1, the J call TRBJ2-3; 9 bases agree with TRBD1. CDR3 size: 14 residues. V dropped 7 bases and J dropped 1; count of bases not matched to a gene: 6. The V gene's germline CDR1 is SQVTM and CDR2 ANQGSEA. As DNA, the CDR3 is TGCAGCGGCGGGACAGGGATGGGCACAGATACGCAGTATTTT. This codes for CSGGTGMGTDTQYF.

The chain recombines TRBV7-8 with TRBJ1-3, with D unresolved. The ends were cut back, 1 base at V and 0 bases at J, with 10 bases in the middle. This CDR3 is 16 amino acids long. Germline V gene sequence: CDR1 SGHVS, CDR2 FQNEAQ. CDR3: CASSLVGRSSGNTIYF. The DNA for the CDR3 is TGTGCCAGCAGCTTAGTGGGGAGAAGCTCTGGAAACACCATATATTTT.

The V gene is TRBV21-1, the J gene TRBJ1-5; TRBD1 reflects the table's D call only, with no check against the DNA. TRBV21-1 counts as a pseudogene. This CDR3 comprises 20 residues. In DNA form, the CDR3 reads TGTGCCAGCAGCAAGGACGAGACTACCGGGACAGGGTATAGCAATCAGCCCCAGCATTTT. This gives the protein CASSKDETTGTGYSNQPQHF.

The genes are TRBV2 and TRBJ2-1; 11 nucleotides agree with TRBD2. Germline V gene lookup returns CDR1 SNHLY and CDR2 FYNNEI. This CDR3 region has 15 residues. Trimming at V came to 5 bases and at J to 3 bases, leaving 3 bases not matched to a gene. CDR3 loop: CASSPTSGSYNEQFF. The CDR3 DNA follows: TGTGCCAGCAGTCCTACTAGCGGGAGCTACAATGAGCAGTTCTTC.

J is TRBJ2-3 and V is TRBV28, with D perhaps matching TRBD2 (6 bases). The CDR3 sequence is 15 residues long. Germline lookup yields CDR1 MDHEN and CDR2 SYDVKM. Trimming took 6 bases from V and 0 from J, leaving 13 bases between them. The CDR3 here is CASSLPSGSTDTQYF. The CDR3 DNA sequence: TGTGCCAGCAGCCTGCCCAGCGGGAGCACAGATACGCAGTATTTT.

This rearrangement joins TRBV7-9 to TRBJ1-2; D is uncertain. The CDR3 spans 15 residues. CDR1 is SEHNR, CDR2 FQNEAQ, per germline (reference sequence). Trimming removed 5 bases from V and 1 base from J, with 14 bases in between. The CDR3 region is CASSPHSVGNYGYTF. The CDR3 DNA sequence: TGTGCCAGCAGCCCCCACTCGGTCGGTAACTATGGCTACACCTTC.